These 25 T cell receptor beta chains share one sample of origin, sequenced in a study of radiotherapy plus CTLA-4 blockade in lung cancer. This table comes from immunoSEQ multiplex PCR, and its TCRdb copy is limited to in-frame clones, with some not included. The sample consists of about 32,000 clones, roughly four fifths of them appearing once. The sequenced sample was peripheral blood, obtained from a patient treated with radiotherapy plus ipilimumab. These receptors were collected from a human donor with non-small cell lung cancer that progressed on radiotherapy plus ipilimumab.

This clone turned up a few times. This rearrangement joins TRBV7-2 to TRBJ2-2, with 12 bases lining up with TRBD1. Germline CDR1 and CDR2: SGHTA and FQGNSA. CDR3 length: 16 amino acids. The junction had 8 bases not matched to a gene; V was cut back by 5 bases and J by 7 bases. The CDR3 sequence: CASSGPGQGAVGELFF. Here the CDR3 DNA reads TGTGCCAGCAGCGGACCGGGACAGGGGGCAGTCGGGGAGCTGTTTTTT.

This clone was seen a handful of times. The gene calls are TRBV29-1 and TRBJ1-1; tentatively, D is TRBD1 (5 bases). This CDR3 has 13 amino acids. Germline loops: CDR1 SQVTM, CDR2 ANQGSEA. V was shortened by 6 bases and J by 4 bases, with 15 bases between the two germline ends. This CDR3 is CSVKQDRSTEAFF. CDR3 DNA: TGCAGCGTCAAACAGGATCGCAGCACTGAAGCTTTCTTT.

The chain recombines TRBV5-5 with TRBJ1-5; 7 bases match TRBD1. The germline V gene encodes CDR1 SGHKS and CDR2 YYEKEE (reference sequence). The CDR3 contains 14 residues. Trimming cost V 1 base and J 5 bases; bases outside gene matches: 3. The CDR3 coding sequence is TGTGCCAGCAGCTTGCCAGGGGGATATCAGCCCCAGCATTTT. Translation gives CASSLPGGYQPQHF. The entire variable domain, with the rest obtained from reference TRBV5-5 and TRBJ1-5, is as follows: DAGVTQSPTHLIKTRGQQVTLRCSPISGHKSVSWYQQVLGQGPQFIFQYYEKEERGRGNFPDRFSARQFPNYSSELNVNALLLGDSALYLCASSLPGGYQPQHFGDGTRLSIL.

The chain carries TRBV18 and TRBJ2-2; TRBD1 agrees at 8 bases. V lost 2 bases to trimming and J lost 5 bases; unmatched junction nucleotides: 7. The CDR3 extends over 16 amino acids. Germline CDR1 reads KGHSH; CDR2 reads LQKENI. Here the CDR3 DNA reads TGTGCCAGCTCACCAAGCTACCAGGGGGCGACCGGGGAGCTGTTTTTT. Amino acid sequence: CASSPSYQGATGELFF.

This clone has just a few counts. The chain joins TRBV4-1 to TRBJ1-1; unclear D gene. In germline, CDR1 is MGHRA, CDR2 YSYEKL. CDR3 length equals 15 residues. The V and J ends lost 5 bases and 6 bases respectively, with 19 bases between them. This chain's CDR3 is CASSGRLGGLAEAFF. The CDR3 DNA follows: TGCGCCAGCAGCGGGCGCCTTGGTGGGCTTGCTGAAGCTTTCTTT.

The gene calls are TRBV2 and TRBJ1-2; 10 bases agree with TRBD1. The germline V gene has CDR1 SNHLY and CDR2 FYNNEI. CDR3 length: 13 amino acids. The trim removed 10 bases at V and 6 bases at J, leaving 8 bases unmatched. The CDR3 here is CANPKGTGDGYTF. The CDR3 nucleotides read TGTGCCAACCCCAAAGGGACAGGGGATGGCTACACCTTC.

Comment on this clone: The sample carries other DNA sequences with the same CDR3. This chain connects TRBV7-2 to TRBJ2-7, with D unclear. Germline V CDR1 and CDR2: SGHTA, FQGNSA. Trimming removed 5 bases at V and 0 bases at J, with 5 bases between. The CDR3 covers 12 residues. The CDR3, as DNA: TGTGCCAGCAGCCTAAGCTCCTACGAGCAGTACTTC. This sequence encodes CASSLSSYEQYF.

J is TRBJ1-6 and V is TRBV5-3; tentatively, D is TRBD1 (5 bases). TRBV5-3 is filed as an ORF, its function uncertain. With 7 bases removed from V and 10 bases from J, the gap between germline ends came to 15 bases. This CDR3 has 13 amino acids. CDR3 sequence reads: CARWTRVKSPLHF. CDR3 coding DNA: TGTGCCAGATGGACAAGGGTAAAATCACCCCTCCACTTT.

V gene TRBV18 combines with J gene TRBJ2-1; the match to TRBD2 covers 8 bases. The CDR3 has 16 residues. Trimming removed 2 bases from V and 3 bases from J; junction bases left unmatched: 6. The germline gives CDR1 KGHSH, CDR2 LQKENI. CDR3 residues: CASSPEGSGNYNEQFF. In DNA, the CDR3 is TGTGCCAGCTCACCAGAGGGTAGCGGGAACTACAATGAGCAGTTCTTC. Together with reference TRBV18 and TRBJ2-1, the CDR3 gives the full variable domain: NAGVMQNPRHLVRRRGQEARLRCSPMKGHSHVYWYRQLPEEGLKFMVYLQKENIIDESGMPKERFSAEFPKEGPSILRIQQVVRGDSAAYFCASSPEGSGNYNEQFFGPGTRLTVL.

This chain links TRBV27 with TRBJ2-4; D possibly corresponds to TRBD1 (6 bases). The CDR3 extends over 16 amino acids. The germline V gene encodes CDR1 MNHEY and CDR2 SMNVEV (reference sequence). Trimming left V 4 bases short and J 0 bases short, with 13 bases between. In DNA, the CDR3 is TGTGCCAGCAGTTCGCCGGACAGACTAGCCAAAAACATTCAGTACTTC. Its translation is CASSSPDRLAKNIQYF.

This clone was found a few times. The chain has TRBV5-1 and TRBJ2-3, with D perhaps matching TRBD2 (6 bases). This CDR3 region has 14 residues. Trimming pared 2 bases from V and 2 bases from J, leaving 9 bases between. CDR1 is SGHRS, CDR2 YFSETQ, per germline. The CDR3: CASSFGGTTDTQYF. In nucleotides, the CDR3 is TGCGCCAGCAGCTTTGGAGGGACCACAGATACGCAGTATTTT. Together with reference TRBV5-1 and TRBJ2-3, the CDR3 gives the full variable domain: KAGVTQTPRYLIKTRGQQVTLSCSPISGHRSVSWYQQTPGQGLQFLFEYFSETQRNKGNFPGRFSGRQFSNSRSEMNVSTLELGDSALYLCASSFGGTTDTQYFGPGTRLTVL.

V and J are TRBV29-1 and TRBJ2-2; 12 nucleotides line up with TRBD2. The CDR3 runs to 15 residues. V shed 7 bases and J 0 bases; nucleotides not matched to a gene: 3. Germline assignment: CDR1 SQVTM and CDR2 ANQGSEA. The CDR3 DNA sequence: TGCAGCGCTACTAGCGGGGGGCCGAACACCGGGGAGCTGTTTTTT. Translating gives CSATSGGPNTGELFF.

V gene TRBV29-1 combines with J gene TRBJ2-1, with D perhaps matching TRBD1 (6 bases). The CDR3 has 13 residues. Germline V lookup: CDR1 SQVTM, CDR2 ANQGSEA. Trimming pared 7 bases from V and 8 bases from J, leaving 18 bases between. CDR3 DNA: TGCAGCGACCGACAGACAGGTAACTATGAGCAGTTCTTC. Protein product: CSDRQTGNYEQFF.

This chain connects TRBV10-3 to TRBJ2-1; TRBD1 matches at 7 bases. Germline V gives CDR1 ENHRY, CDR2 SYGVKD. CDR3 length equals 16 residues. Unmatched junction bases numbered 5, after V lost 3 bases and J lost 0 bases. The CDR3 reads CAISDSTGSSYNEQFF. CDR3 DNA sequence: TGTGCCATCAGTGACTCGACAGGGAGCTCCTACAATGAGCAGTTCTTC.

CDR3 residues: CAISAQVRGNEQFF. The CDR3 DNA follows: TGTGCCATCAGTGCCCAGGTCAGGGGGAATGAGCAGTTCTTC. The rearrangement uses TRBV10-3 and TRBJ2-1, with 7 bases matching TRBD1. Trimming removed 4 bases from V and 7 bases from J; junction bases left unmatched: 7. Germline CDR1 is ENHRY and CDR2 is SYGVKD. The CDR3 consists of 14 residues.

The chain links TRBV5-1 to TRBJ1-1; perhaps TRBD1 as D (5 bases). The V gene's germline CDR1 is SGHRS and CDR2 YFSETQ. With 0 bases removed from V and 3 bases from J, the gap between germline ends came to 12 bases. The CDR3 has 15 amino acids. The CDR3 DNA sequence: TGCGCCAGCAGCTTGGATTCGGGGGTTGACACTGAAGCTTTCTTT. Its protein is CASSLDSGVDTEAFF. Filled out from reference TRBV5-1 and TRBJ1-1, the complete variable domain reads KAGVTQTPRYLIKTRGQQVTLSCSPISGHRSVSWYQQTPGQGLQFLFEYFSETQRNKGNFPGRFSGRQFSNSRSEMNVSTLELGDSALYLCASSLDSGVDTEAFFGQGTRLTVV.

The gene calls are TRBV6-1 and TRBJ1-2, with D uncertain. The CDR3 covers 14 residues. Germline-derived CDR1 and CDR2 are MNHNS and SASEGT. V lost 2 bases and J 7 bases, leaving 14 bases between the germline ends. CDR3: CASSEWLGPGGYTF. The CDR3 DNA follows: TGTGCCAGCAGTGAATGGTTGGGTCCAGGTGGCTACACCTTC.

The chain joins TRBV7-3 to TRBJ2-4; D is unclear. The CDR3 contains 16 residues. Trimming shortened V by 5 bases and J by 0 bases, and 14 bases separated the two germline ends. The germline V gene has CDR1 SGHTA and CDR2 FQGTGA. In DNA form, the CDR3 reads TGTGCCAGCAGCGAAGATCCTCCTATAGCCAAAAACATTCAGTACTTC. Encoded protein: CASSEDPPIAKNIQYF.

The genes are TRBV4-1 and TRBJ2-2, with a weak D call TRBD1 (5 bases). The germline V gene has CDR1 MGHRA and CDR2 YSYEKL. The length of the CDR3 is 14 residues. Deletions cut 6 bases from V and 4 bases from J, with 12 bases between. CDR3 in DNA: TGCGCCAGCAGAAGGGGATCGGTCACCGGGGAGCTGTTTTTT. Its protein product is CASRRGSVTGELFF.

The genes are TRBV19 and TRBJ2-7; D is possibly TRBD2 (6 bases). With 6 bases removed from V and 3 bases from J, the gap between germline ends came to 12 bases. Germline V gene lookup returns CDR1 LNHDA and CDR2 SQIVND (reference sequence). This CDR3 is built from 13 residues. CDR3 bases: TGTGCCAGTAGCGGGACTCAAAACTACGAGCAGTACTTC. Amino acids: CASSGTQNYEQYF.

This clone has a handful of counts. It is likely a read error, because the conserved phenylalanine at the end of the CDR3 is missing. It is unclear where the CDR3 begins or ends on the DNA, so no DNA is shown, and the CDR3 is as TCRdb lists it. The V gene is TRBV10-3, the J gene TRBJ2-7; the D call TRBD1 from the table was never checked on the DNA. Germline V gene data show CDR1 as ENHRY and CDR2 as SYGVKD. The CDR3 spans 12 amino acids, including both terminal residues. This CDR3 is CAISGTAGQSSL.

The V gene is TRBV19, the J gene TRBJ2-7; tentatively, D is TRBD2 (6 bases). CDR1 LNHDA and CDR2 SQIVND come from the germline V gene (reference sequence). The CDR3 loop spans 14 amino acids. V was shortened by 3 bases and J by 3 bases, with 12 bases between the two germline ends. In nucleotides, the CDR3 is TGTGCCAGTAGTATCGGGGAGGCCCGCTACGAGCAGTACTTC. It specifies CASSIGEARYEQYF.

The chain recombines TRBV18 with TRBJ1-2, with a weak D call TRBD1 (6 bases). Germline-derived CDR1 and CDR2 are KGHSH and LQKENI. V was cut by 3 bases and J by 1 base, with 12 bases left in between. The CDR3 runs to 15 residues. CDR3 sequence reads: CASSPPGAGNYGYTF. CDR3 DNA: TGTGCCAGCTCACCCCCAGGGGCTGGTAACTATGGCTACACCTTC.

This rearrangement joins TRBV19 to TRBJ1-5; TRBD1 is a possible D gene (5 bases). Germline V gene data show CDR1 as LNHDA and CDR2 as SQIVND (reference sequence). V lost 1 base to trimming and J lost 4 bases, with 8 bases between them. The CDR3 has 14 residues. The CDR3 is CASSIAGANQPQHF. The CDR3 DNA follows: TGTGCCAGTAGTATAGCTGGGGCGAATCAGCCCCAGCATTTT. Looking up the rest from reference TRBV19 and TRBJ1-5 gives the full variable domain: DGGITQSPKYLFRKEGQNVTLSCEQNLNHDAMYWYRQDPGQGLRLIYYSQIVNDFQKGDIAEGYSVSREKKESFPLTVTSAQKNPTAFYLCASSIAGANQPQHFGDGTRLSIL.

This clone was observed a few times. CDR3 DNA: TGTGCCAGCACCTCGACGGACAGCTCTTTTGATAGGGCTTTCTTT. Translating it yields CASTSTDSSFDRAFF. The chain employs TRBV6-5 and TRBJ1-1, with D maybe TRBD1 (6 bases). Germline loops: CDR1 MNHEY, CDR2 SVGAGI. V lost 7 bases and J 11 bases, leaving 26 bases between the germline ends. CDR3 size: 15 residues.